This T cell receptor beta chain was observed in a study of blood T cell repertoires in COVID-19. Trimming at V came to 6 bases and at J to 3 bases, leaving 5 bases not matched to a gene. CDR3 size: 15 residues. The germline V gene has CDR1 MGHDK and CDR2 SYGVNS. Data came from immunoSEQ multiplex PCR; TCRdb stores just in-frame clones and leaves some out. The data contain hundreds of thousands of clones, less than 90% of them singletons. The receptor's source is a woman aged 55-70 years who had recovered from COVID-19. Sequencing was performed on PBMCs or T cells enriched from blood (not recorded which). The gene calls are TRBV25-1 and TRBJ2-5, with 12 bases fitting TRBD2. The DNA of the CDR3 is TGTGCCAGCAGCGTCCGGACTAGCGGGGAAGAGACCCAGTACTTC. Residues: CASSVRTSGEETQYF.